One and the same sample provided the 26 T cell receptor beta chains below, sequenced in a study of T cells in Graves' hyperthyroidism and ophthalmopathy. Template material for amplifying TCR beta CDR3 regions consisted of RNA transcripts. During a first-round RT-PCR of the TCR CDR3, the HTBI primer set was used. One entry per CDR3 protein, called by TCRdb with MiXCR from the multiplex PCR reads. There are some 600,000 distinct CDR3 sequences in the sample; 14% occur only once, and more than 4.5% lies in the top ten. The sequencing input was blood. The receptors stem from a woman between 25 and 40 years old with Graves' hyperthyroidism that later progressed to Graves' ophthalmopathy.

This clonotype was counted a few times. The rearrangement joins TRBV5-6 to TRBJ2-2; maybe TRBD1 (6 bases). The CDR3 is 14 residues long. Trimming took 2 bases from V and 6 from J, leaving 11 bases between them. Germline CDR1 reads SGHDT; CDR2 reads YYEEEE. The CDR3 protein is CASSFWGLSGELFF. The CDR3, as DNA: TGTGCCAGCAGCTTCTGGGGGCTGTCCGGGGAGCTGTTTTTT.

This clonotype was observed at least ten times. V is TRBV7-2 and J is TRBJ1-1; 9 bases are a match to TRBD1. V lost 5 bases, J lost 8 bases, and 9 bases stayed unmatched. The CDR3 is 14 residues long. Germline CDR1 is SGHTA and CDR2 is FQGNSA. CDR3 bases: TGTGCCAGCAGCCCTACAACCGGGACAGGGGAAGCTTTCTTT. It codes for CASSPTTGTGEAFF.

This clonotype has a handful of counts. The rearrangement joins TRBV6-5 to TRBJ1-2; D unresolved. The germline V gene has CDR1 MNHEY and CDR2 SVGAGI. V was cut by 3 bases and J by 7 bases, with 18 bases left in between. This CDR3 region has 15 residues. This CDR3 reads CASSYQEGPGPGYTF. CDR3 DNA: TGTGCCAGCAGTTATCAAGAAGGTCCTGGGCCTGGCTACACCTTC.

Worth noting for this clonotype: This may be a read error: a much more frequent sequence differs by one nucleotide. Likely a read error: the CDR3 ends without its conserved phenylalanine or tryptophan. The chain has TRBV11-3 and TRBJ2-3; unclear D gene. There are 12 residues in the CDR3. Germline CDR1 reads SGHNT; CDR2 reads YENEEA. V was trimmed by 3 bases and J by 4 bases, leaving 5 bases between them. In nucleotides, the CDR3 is TGTGCCAGCAGCTTGACATCAGATACGCAGTATTCT. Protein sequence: CASSLTSDTQYS.

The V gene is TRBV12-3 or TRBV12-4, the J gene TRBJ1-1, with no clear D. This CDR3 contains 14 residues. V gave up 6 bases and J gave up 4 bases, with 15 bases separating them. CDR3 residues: CASSPDWSGTEAFF. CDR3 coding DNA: TGTGCCAGCAGCCCCGACTGGTCGGGCACTGAAGCTTTCTTT.

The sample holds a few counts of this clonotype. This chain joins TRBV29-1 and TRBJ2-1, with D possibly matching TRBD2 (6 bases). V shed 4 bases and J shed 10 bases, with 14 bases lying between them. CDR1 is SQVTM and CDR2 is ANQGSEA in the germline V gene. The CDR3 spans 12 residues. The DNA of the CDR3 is TGCAGCGTTGCTGAGCCGGGGGAGGAGCAGTTCTTC. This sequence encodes CSVAEPGEEQFF.

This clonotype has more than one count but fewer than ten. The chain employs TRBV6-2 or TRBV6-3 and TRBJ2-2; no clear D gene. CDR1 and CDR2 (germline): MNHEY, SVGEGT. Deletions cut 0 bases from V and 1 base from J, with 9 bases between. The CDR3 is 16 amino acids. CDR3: CASSYSPERNTGELFF. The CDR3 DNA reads TGTGCCAGCAGTTACTCACCCGAGCGGAACACCGGGGAGCTGTTTTTT.

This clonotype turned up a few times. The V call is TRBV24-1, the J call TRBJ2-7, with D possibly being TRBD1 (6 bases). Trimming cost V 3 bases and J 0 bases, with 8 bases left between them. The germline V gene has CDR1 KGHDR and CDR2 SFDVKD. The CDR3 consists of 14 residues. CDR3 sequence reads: CATSDTGNSYEQYF. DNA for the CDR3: TGTGCCACCAGTGATACAGGGAACTCCTACGAGCAGTACTTC.

Here the CDR3 DNA reads TGCGCCAGCAGCCAAGGTTGGGCGATCCAAGAGACCCAGTACTTC. Its protein product is CASSQGWAIQETQYF. The chain is built from TRBV4-1 and TRBJ2-5; no clear D. CDR1 MGHRA and CDR2 YSYEKL come from the germline V gene. This CDR3 has 15 amino acids. Trimming left V 1 base short and J 1 base short, with 10 bases between.

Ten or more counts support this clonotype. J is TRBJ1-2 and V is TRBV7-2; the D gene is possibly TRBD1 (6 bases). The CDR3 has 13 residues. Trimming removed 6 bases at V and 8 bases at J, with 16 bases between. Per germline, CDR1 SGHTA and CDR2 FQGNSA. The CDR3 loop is CASRPTGTFGYTF. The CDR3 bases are TGTGCCAGCAGGCCTACAGGGACGTTCGGCTACACCTTC.

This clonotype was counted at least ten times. The CDR3 reads CSASRTSGSGNEQFF. CDR3 nucleotides: TGCAGTGCTAGCAGGACTAGCGGGAGTGGGAATGAGCAGTTCTTC. This chain connects TRBV20-1 to TRBJ2-1, with 13 bases that match TRBD2. This CDR3 is built from 15 residues. V shed 3 bases and J 7 bases; nucleotides not matched to a gene: 6. Germline loops: CDR1 DFQATT, CDR2 SNEGSKA (reference sequence).

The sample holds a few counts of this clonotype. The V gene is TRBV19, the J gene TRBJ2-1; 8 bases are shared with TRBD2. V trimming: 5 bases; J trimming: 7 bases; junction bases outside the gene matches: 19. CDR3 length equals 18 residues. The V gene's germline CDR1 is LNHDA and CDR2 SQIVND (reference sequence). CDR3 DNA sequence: TGTGCCAGTAGTTACGCTCTAGCGGGTGGGCCCTGGGAGAATGAGCAGTTCTTC. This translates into CASSYALAGGPWENEQFF. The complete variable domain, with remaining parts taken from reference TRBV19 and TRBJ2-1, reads DGGITQSPKYLFRKEGQNVTLSCEQNLNHDAMYWYRQDPGQGLRLIYYSQIVNDFQKGDIAEGYSVSREKKESFPLTVTSAQKNPTAFYLCASSYALAGGPWENEQFFGPGTRLTVL.

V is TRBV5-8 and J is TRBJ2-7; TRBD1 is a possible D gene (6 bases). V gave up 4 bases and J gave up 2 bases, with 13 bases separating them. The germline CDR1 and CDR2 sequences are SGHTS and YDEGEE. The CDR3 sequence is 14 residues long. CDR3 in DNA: TGTGCCAGCAGCCCGGGGACACGTACCTACGAGCAGTACTTC. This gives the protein CASSPGTRTYEQYF.

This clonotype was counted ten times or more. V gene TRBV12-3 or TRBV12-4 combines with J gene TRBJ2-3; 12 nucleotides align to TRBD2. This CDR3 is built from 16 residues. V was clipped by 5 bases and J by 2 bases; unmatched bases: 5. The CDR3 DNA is TGTGCCAGCAGTGGGGGACTAGCGGGTTCCACAGATACGCAGTATTTT. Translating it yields CASSGGLAGSTDTQYF.

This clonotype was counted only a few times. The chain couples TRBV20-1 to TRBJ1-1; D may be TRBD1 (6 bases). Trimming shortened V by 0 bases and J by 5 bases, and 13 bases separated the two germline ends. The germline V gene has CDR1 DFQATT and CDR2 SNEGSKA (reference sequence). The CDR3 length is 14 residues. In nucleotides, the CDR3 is TGCAGTGCTAGAGATTTACAGGGTGGAACTGAAGCTTTCTTT. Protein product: CSARDLQGGTEAFF.

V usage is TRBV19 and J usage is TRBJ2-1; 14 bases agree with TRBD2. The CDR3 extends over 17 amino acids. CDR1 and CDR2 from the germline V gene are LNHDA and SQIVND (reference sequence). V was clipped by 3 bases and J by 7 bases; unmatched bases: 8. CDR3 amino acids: CASSMWGLAGVKNEQFF. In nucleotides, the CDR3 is TGTGCCAGTAGTATGTGGGGACTAGCGGGAGTAAAGAATGAGCAGTTCTTC. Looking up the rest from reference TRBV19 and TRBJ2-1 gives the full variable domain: DGGITQSPKYLFRKEGQNVTLSCEQNLNHDAMYWYRQDPGQGLRLIYYSQIVNDFQKGDIAEGYSVSREKKESFPLTVTSAQKNPTAFYLCASSMWGLAGVKNEQFFGPGTRLTVL.

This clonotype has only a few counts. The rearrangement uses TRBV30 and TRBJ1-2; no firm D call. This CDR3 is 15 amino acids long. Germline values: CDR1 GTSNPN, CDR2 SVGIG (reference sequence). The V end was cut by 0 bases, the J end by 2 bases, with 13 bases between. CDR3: CAWSVLLRTNYGYTF. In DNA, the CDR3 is TGTGCCTGGAGTGTACTACTCCGGACCAACTATGGCTACACCTTC. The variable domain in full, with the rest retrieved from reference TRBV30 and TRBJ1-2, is SQTIHQWPATLVQPVGSPLSLECTVEGTSNPNLYWYRQAAGRGLQLLFYSVGIGQISSEVPQNLSASRPQDRQFILSSKKLLLSDSGFYLCAWSVLLRTNYGYTFGSGTRLTVV.

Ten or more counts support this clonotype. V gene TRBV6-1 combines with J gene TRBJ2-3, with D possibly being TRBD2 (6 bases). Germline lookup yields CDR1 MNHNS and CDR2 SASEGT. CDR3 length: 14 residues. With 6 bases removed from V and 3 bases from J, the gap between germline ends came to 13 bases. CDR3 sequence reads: CASRISGGTDTQYF. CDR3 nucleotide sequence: TGTGCCAGCAGGATTAGCGGTGGTACAGATACGCAGTATTTT.

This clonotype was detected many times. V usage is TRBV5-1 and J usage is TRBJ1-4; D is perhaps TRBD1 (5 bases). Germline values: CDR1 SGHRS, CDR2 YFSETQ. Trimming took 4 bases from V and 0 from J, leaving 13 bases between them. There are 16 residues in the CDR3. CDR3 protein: CASSDPSGATNEKLFF. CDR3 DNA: TGCGCCAGCAGCGATCCCTCGGGGGCAACTAATGAAAAACTGTTTTTT.

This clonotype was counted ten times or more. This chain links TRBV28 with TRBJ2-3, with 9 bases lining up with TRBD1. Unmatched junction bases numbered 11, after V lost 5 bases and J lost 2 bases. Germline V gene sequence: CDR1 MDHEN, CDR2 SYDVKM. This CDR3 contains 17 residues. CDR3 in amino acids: CASSPGTGRSVTDTQYF. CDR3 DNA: TGTGCCAGCAGTCCTGGGACAGGGAGGTCGGTCACAGATACGCAGTATTTT.

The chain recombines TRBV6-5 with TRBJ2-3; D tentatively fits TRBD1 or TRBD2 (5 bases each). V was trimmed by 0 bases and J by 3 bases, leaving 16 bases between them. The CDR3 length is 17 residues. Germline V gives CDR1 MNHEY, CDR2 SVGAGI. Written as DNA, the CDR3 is TGTGCCAGCAGTTACTCGGTGAGGGGTGTCGGGACAGATACGCAGTATTTT. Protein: CASSYSVRGVGTDTQYF.

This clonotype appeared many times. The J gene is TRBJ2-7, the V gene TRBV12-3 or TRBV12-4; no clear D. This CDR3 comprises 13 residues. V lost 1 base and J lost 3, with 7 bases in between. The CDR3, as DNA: TGTGCCAGCAGTTTAGAGCCCTACTACGAGCAGTACTTC. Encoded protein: CASSLEPYYEQYF.

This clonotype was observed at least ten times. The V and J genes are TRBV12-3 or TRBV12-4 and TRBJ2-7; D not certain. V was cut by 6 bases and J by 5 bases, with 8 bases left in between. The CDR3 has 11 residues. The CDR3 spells CASRWNHEQYF. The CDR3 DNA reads TGTGCCAGCAGGTGGAACCACGAGCAGTACTTC.

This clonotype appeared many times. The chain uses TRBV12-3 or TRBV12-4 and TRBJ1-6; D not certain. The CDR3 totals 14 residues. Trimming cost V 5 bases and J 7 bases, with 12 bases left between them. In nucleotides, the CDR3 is TGTGCCAGCAGTCTACCCGAGGTCAATTCACCCCTCCACTTT. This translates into CASSLPEVNSPLHF.

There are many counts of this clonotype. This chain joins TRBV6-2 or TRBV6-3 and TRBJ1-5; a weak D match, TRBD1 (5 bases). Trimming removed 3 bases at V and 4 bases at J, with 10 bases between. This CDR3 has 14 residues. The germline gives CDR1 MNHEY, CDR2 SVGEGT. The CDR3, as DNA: TGTGCCAGCAGTTATCTGGCAGGGAATCAGCCCCAGCATTTT. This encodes CASSYLAGNQPQHF.

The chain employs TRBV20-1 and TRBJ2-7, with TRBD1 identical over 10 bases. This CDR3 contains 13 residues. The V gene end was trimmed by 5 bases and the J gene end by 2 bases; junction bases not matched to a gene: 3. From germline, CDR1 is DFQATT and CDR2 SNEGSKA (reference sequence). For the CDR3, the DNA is TGCAGTGCTGGACAGGGGGTCCCCTACGAGCAGTACTTC. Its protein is CSAGQGVPYEQYF.